Below, 14 T cell receptor beta chains from the same sample are listed, as sequenced in a study of tumor-infiltrating lymphocytes in oesophageal squamous cell carcinoma. TCRdb reanalysed the PCR reads using MiXCR and keeps one entry per CDR3 protein. The sample contains more than 9,000 distinct CDR3 sequences, roughly 54% of which appear only once. The sample comprised esophageal tumor tissue. These receptors came from a male donor with esophageal squamous cell carcinoma.

J is TRBJ1-2 and V is TRBV6-5, with 11 nucleotides matching TRBD1. The junction had 7 bases not matched to a gene; V was cut back by 6 bases and J by 7 bases. This CDR3 has 14 amino acids. The V gene's germline CDR1 is MNHEY and CDR2 SVGAGI. The CDR3 coding sequence is TGTGCCAGCAGGGACAGGGGGCTTGGAGGTGGCTACACCTTC. Protein product: CASRDRGLGGGYTF.

About this clonotype itself: A clone one base away is much larger, so this may be a read error. The chain combines TRBV20-1 with TRBJ2-3; 8 positions agree with TRBD2. The germline V gene encodes CDR1 DFQATT and CDR2 SNEGSKA (reference sequence). The CDR3 is 15 residues long. After removal of 5 bases from V and 4 bases from J, the junction contained 11 bases not matched to a gene. Here the CDR3 DNA reads TGCAGTGCTGGGCCGCCTAACGGGAGGGCAGATACGCAGTATTTT. Protein sequence: CSAGPPNGRADTQYF.

The chain has TRBV7-9 and TRBJ2-1; either TRBD1 or TRBD2 may fit D (5 bases each). CDR3 length: 14 residues. Germline CDR1 reads SEHNR; CDR2 reads FQNEAQ (reference sequence). V shed 0 bases and J shed 5 bases, with 8 bases lying between them. The CDR3 loop is CASSLAGGDNEQFF. In DNA, the CDR3 is TGTGCCAGCAGCTTAGCTGGGGGTGACAATGAGCAGTTCTTC.

The CDR3 DNA reads as TGTGCCAGCAGCTTCAAAGCGGGGTTCACAGATACGCAGTATTTT. It specifies CASSFKAGFTDTQYF. The chain is built from TRBV7-3 and TRBJ2-3; 7 bases fit TRBD2. The ends lost 3 bases at V and 2 bases at J; junction bases unmatched: 5. The CDR3 totals 15 residues. In germline, CDR1 is SGHTA, CDR2 FQGTGA.

This chain joins TRBV28 and TRBJ2-1; D uncertain. V was cut by 4 bases and J by 2 bases, with 12 bases left in between. CDR1 is MDHEN, CDR2 SYDVKM, per germline. This CDR3 contains 15 residues. The CDR3 is CASSSPADTYNEQFF. The CDR3 coding sequence is TGTGCCAGCAGTTCCCCCGCGGATACCTACAATGAGCAGTTCTTC.

The CDR3 region is CASSQGVGTGRTDTQYF. The CDR3 nucleotides are TGTGCCAGCAGCCAGGGGGTCGGGACAGGCCGCACAGATACGCAGTATTTT. The chain combines TRBV11-1 with TRBJ2-3, with TRBD1 identical over 8 bases. CDR1 is SGHAT, CDR2 FQDESV, per germline (reference sequence). This CDR3 contains 17 residues. The junction had 11 bases not matched to a gene; V was cut back by 5 bases and J by 1 base.

The chain is built from TRBV7-3 and TRBJ2-5; D is perhaps TRBD1 (5 bases). V gave up 2 bases and J gave up 4 bases, with 11 bases separating them. CDR3 length equals 14 residues. CDR1 is SGHTA, CDR2 FQGTGA, per germline. The CDR3 loop is CASSLQGIGETQYF. For the CDR3, the DNA is TGTGCCAGCAGCTTACAGGGTATCGGAGAGACCCAGTACTTC.

The chain combines TRBV12-3 or TRBV12-4 with TRBJ2-7, with 7 bases fitting TRBD2. Trimming at V came to 5 bases and at J to 4 bases, leaving 5 bases not matched to a gene. The CDR3 is made up of 13 amino acids. The CDR3 coding sequence is TGTGCCAGCAGTAAGAATAGCGGGTACGAGCAGTACTTC. Residues: CASSKNSGYEQYF.

This clonotype appeared many times. This sequence may be a read error, since a much larger clone differs from it by one base. The V gene is TRBV24-1, the J gene TRBJ2-1, with D unresolved. Judging by the DNA end, TRBJ2-7 fits better; the J call may be wrong. Germline lookup yields CDR1 KGHDR and CDR2 SFDVKD. This CDR3 spans 16 amino acids. This CDR3 reads CATSEGSARSHNEQYF. The DNA for the CDR3 is TGTGCCACCAGTGAGGGATCTGCCCGATCCCACAATGAGCAGTACTTC.

The DNA for the CDR3 is TGTGCCAGCAGCCAAACTAGGGATGAGCAGTTCTTC. Translating it yields CASSQTRDEQFF. The chain uses TRBV7-2 and TRBJ2-3; perhaps TRBD2 as D (5 bases). The J call may be faulty, since TRBJ2-1 better matches the DNA end. Germline V CDR1 and CDR2: SGHTA, FQGNSA. The CDR3 sequence is 12 residues long.

The rearrangement joins TRBV7-2 to TRBJ2-5; 7 nucleotides match TRBD1. V lost 2 bases to trimming and J lost 6 bases; unmatched junction nucleotides: 6. Germline values: CDR1 SGHTA, CDR2 FQGNSA. The CDR3 contains 14 residues. The CDR3 nucleotides are TGTGCCAGCAGCTTACCACAGGGGTACCAGACCCAGTACTTC. This encodes CASSLPQGYQTQYF.

The J gene is TRBJ2-1, the V gene TRBV20-1, with a weak D call TRBD2 (6 bases). The J call may be faulty, since TRBJ2-5 better matches the DNA end. Per the germline V gene, CDR1 is DFQATT and CDR2 is SNEGSKA (reference sequence). This CDR3 spans 14 amino acids. The CDR3 DNA reads as TGCAGTGCTAGATCTAGCGCGGGTTTAGAGACCCAGTACTTC. Amino acid sequence: CSARSSAGLETQYF.

This clonotype was observed a single time. The rearrangement joins TRBV12-3 or TRBV12-4 to TRBJ2-3; D possibly corresponds to TRBD1 (7 bases). The CDR3 is 16 amino acids. V lost 6 bases to trimming and J lost 2 bases, with 18 bases between them. CDR3 sequence: CASSLPEGTVTDTQYF. CDR3 coding DNA: TGTGCCAGCAGCCTCCCGGAGGGGACAGTCACAGATACGCAGTATTTT.

This clonotype has a count of ten or more. J is TRBJ2-2 and V is TRBV11-2, with TRBD1 identical over 7 bases. Germline V gene sequence: CDR1 SGHAT, CDR2 FQNNGV. The CDR3 runs to 17 residues. V gave up 1 base and J gave up 6 bases; unmatched junction bases: 11. The DNA of the CDR3 is TGTGCCAGCAGCTTAGGGTCAGCGACAGGGATCGCCGGGGAGCTGTTTTTT. Translated, it gives CASSLGSATGIAGELFF.